This T cell receptor beta chain was identified in a study of vaccination effects on CD4 cells after COVID-19. V lost 4 bases to trimming and J lost 5 bases; unmatched junction nucleotides: 7. CDR3 length equals 15 residues. Germline CDR1 is SGHNT and CDR2 is YENEEA. Of note for this clone: Antigen unknown.

Assay: immunoSEQ multiplex PCR; the TCRdb copy retains only in-frame clones and omits some. The sample has over 80,000 clones; around four fifths are singletons. Viral peptide pool expansion of antigen-specific CD4+ T cells preceded sequencing in the ViraFEST assay. CD4+ T cells were isolated after less than 13 days of culture. BNT162b2 vaccine or mRNA-1273 vaccine was given to participants in two doses. People in the vaccine group had not been infected with SARS-CoV-2 before, and their nucleocapsid antibodies were negative. IL-2 medium took the place of half the medium on both days 3 and 7. This clonotype originated in a human donor who received a COVID-19 vaccine. The sequencing here drew on CD4+ T cells from PBMCs cultured with HCoV-OC43 spike peptides, taken after COVID-19 vaccination. Subset reported: HCoV-OC43 spike overlapping peptide pool stimulation. The V and J genes are TRBV11-3 and TRBJ2-1; 8 nucleotides align to TRBD1. The CDR3 DNA reads TGTGCCAGCAGCTCTGACAGGGGCTTGAACAATGAGCAGTTCTTC. It codes for CASSSDRGLNNEQFF. The complete variable domain, with remaining parts taken from reference TRBV11-3 and TRBJ2-1, reads EAGVVQSPRYKIIEKKQPVAFWCNPISGHNTLYWYLQNLGQGPELLIRYENEEAVDDSQLPKDRFSAERLKGVDSTLKIQPAELGDSAVYLCASSSDRGLNNEQFFGPGTRLTVL.